Listed below are T cell receptor beta chains from one sample, sequenced in a study of human T cells and chemical hapten exposure. TCRdb used MiXCR to reprocess the RACE reads, holding one entry per CDR3 protein. This table has approximately 46,000 distinct CDR3 sequences, roughly a tenth appearing once. The sample in question was whole blood, obtained in connection with sensitization to the hapten diphenylcyclopropenone (DPC). All receptors derive from a woman aged 25-40 years with alopecia areata. Some clones in this sample may be carry-over from other donors' samples. The CDR3 runs from the conserved cysteine through the conserved F or W. D genes are given only for firm matches. Size values are once, few and many counts, or a class for expanded clones, and some rows have none.

J,size,V,D,DNA,CDR3
TRBJ2-1,many,TRBV6-2/TRBV6-3,TRBD2,TGTGCCAGCAGTTTTAGCGGGGGGCCTTACAATGAGCAGTTCTTC,CASSFSGGPYNEQFF
TRBJ2-5,many,TRBV7-7,-,TGTGCCAGCCGGGACGGGGGAGTAACAGAGACCCAGTACTTC,CASRDGGVTETQYF
TRBJ1-1,-,TRBV12-3/TRBV12-4,-,TGTGCCAGCAATGAGGGAATGAACACTGAAGCTTTCTTT,CASNEGMNTEAFF
TRBJ2-1,few,TRBV4-2,TRBD2,TGTGCCAGCAGCCAAGAAATGGGGGGGAGCTCCTACAATGAGCAGTTCTTC,CASSQEMGGSSYNEQFF
TRBJ2-2,-,TRBV4-3,TRBD1,TGCGCCAGCAGCCAGTACAGGGGGCCCCGCTCCGGGGAGCTGTTTTTT,CASSQYRGPRSGELFF
TRBJ2-3,-,TRBV20-1,TRBD1,TGCAGTGCTAAGAGAACAGGGGGCGGCACAGATACGCAGTATTTT,CSAKRTGGGTDTQYF
TRBJ2-7,-,TRBV29-1,-,TGCAGCGTCCTACTGGTTGACAGATCCTACGAGCAGTACTTC,CSVLLVDRSYEQYF
TRBJ2-5,many,TRBV6-2/TRBV6-3,-,TGTGCCATCAAATGGGGGCTTCAAGAGACCCAGTACTTC,CAIKWGLQETQYF
TRBJ2-1,-,TRBV27,TRBD1,TGTGCCAGCAGTGACAGGGACACACTTTGGAATGAGCAGTTCTTC,CASSDRDTLWNEQFF
TRBJ1-2,few,TRBV6-5,-,TGTGCCAGCAGTCCGGGACCCTATGGCTACACCTTC,CASSPGPYGYTF
TRBJ2-7,-,TRBV20-1,TRBD2,TGCAGTGCGGACTCTAGCGGGGGTCCCTACGAGCAGTACTTC,CSADSSGGPYEQYF
TRBJ2-3,many,TRBV20-1,-,TGCAGTGCTAGAAGAGGGATAGATACGCAGTATTTT,CSARRGIDTQYF
TRBJ2-3,few,TRBV14,-,TGTGCCAGCAGCCAACAGACAGTAGATACGCAGTATTTT,CASSQQTVDTQYF
TRBJ2-7,many,TRBV7-2,TRBD2,TGTGCCAGCAGCTCCGGACTAGCGTGGACCTACGAGCAGTACTTC,CASSSGLAWTYEQYF
TRBJ2-1,-,TRBV5-4,TRBD2,TGTGCCAGCAGCTTCACAACTAGCGGGGGGGCTTTTGAGCAGTTCTTC,CASSFTTSGGAFEQFF